These 21 T cell receptor beta chains came from one sample sequenced in a study of cytomegalovirus exposure and HLA in healthy donors. PCR used 60 Vbeta primers and 13 Jbeta primers. The table came from immunoSEQ multiplex PCR; TCRdb's copy has only in-frame clones and leaves some out. Of 110,000 to 150,000 clones in the sample, about 85% were seen once. Sequencing used PBMCs. The receptors shown here come from a boy aged 2-9 years in good health and CMV-seronegative.

The chain joins TRBV15 to TRBJ2-3, with D perhaps matching TRBD2 (6 bases). The CDR3 loop spans 18 amino acids. The V end lost 0 bases, the J end lost 0 bases, and 16 bases lay between the germline ends. The V gene's germline CDR1 is LNHNV and CDR2 YYDKDF (reference sequence). DNA for the CDR3: TGTGCCACCAGCAGAGATCGGGGAGGCCAGATTAGCACAGATACGCAGTATTTT. Translated, it gives CATSRDRGGQISTDTQYF.

This clone was recorded once. The chain links TRBV7-2 to TRBJ2-7, with 7 bases matching TRBD2. V shed 1 base and J 7 bases; nucleotides not matched to a gene: 13. The CDR3 contains 16 residues. Germline V gives CDR1 SGHTA, CDR2 FQGNSA. The CDR3 sequence: CASSLVAAGPYREQYF. DNA for the CDR3: TGTGCCAGCAGCTTAGTGGCAGCGGGGCCCTACAGGGAGCAGTACTTC. The complete variable domain, with remaining parts taken from reference TRBV7-2 and TRBJ2-7, reads GAGVSQSPSNKVTEKGKDVELRCDPISGHTALYWYRQSLGQGLEFLIYFQGNSAPDKSGLPSDRFSAERTGGSVSTLTIQRTQQEDSAVYLCASSLVAAGPYREQYFGPGTRLTVT.

The J gene is TRBJ2-7, the V gene TRBV18, with D maybe TRBD1 (5 bases). Germline V gene lookup returns CDR1 KGHSH and CDR2 LQKENI. The CDR3 totals 14 residues. The V end was cut by 3 bases, the J end by 3 bases, with 12 bases between. The CDR3 loop reads CASSPGDSHYEQYF. The CDR3 region has the DNA TGTGCCAGCTCACCTGGCGACAGCCACTACGAGCAGTACTTC.

V is TRBV4-3 and J is TRBJ1-2; no clear D gene. V shed 0 bases and J shed 4 bases, with 15 bases lying between them. CDR1 is LGHNA and CDR2 is YSLEER in the germline V gene. This CDR3 spans 16 amino acids. The CDR3, as DNA: TGCGCCAGCAGCCAAGATAGACGGCCATCAGGCTATGGCTACACCTTC. This codes for CASSQDRRPSGYGYTF.

This chain's CDR3 is CASSWGGNTEAFF. CDR3 nucleotides: TGTGCCAGCAGCTGGGGGGGGAACACTGAAGCTTTCTTT. The chain links TRBV7-3 to TRBJ1-1; maybe TRBD1 (5 bases). The CDR3 contains 13 residues. V lost 4 bases and J lost 1, with 7 bases in between. The germline V gene has CDR1 SGHTA and CDR2 FQGTGA.

V gene TRBV6-1 combines with J gene TRBJ1-1, with D possibly being TRBD1 (5 bases). Per germline, CDR1 MNHNS and CDR2 SASEGT. V gave up 0 bases and J gave up 1 base, with 30 bases separating them. The CDR3 spans 22 residues. In DNA, the CDR3 is TGTGCCAGCAGTGAAGCCTCTTTTTGGCCCCTCCGGTTCCCGCAGGGGAACACTGAAGCTTTCTTT. It yields the protein CASSEASFWPLRFPQGNTEAFF.

The rearrangement links TRBV2 to TRBJ2-5; 12 positions agree with TRBD2. The germline V gene has CDR1 SNHLY and CDR2 FYNNEI. The CDR3 has 18 residues. The V segment lost 1 base and the J segment 5 bases; nucleotides outside the gene matches: 11. The CDR3 bases are TGTGCCAGCAGTGAAGGGGTGACTAGCGGGGGAAGAGGGGAGACCCAGTACTTC. As protein: CASSEGVTSGGRGETQYF.

The chain recombines TRBV25-1 with TRBJ2-5; 8 positions match TRBD2. CDR1 is MGHDK, CDR2 SYGVNS, per germline. This CDR3 has 14 residues. Trimming at V came to 9 bases and at J to 4 bases, leaving 10 bases not matched to a gene. In DNA, the CDR3 is TGTGCCAGTTCCTCGGGGAGCGGGGGAGAGACCCAGTACTTC. As protein: CASSSGSGGETQYF.

This clone showed up just a few times. The chain recombines TRBV4-1 with TRBJ2-1, with 7 bases identical to TRBD2. Germline V gene sequence: CDR1 MGHRA, CDR2 YSYEKL. V lost 2 bases, J lost 8 bases, and 9 bases stayed unmatched. The CDR3 extends over 15 amino acids. The CDR3 loop is CASSQQSGIVDEQFF. Here the CDR3 DNA reads TGCGCCAGCAGCCAACAGAGCGGGATAGTCGATGAGCAGTTCTTC.

The chain has TRBV6-5 and TRBJ1-6; D remains ambiguous. CDR1 and CDR2 from the germline V gene are MNHEY and SVGAGI. V gave up 7 bases and J gave up 7 bases, with 17 bases separating them. The CDR3 is made up of 15 amino acids. The CDR3 protein is CASTSARVGNSPLHF. Here the CDR3 DNA reads TGTGCCAGCACCTCAGCGCGGGTGGGAAATTCACCCCTCCACTTT.

The chain is built from TRBV19 and TRBJ2-5, with TRBD1 matching over 7 bases. Losses at the gene ends were 5 bases for V and 6 bases for J; bases not matched to a gene: 6. Per germline, CDR1 LNHDA and CDR2 SQIVND (reference sequence). This CDR3 is built from 13 residues. CDR3 amino acids: CASSSNRGKTQYF. CDR3 nucleotide sequence: TGTGCCAGTAGTTCCAACAGGGGAAAGACCCAGTACTTC.

The chain is built from TRBV11-2 and TRBJ1-2; D may be TRBD1 (6 bases). V shed 1 base and J shed 8 bases, with 11 bases lying between them. The CDR3 is made up of 13 amino acids. Germline values: CDR1 SGHAT, CDR2 FQNNGV. CDR3 amino acids: CASSLGHRAGYTF. The CDR3 bases are TGTGCCAGCAGCTTAGGCCACAGGGCCGGCTACACCTTC. The full variable domain, rest sourced from reference TRBV11-2 and TRBJ1-2, is EAGVAQSPRYKIIEKRQSVAFWCNPISGHATLYWYQQILGQGPKLLIQFQNNGVVDDSQLPKDRFSAERLKGVDSTLKIQPAKLEDSAVYLCASSLGHRAGYTFGSGTRLTVV.

A few counts support this clone. The V and J genes are TRBV10-1 and TRBJ2-3; 11 bases align to TRBD2. CDR3 size: 12 residues. The V gene's germline CDR1 is WNHNN and CDR2 SYGVQD (reference sequence). The ends lost 5 bases at V and 9 bases at J; junction bases unmatched: 1. The CDR3 DNA follows: TGCGCCAGCAGTCTAGCGGGAGGAACGCAGTATTTT. Amino acids: CASSLAGGTQYF.

The chain uses TRBV28 and TRBJ2-3; possible D gene TRBD1, 5 bases. Trimming left V 1 base short and J 1 base short, with 9 bases between. Germline V gene lookup returns CDR1 MDHEN and CDR2 SYDVKM. This CDR3 region has 15 residues. The CDR3 here is CASSLYDRRTDTQYF. The CDR3 DNA follows: TGTGCCAGCAGTTTATATGACAGACGCACAGATACGCAGTATTTT. The variable domain in full, with the rest retrieved from reference TRBV28 and TRBJ2-3, is DVKVTQSSRYLVKRTGEKVFLECVQDMDHENMFWYRQDPGLGLRLIYFSYDVKMKEKGDIPEGYSVSREKKERFSLILESASTNQTSMYLCASSLYDRRTDTQYFGPGTRLTVL.

Only a few counts were recorded for this clone. This chain links TRBV2 with TRBJ2-1, with D possibly matching TRBD1 (6 bases). Looked up from germline, CDR1 is SNHLY and CDR2 is FYNNEI. This CDR3 contains 15 residues. V was pared by 4 bases and J by 3 bases, with 13 bases between. CDR3 region: CASSVRQGHYNEQFF. Here the CDR3 DNA reads TGTGCCAGCAGTGTGAGGCAGGGGCACTACAATGAGCAGTTCTTC.

The chain couples TRBV14 to TRBJ1-1, with D perhaps matching TRBD1 (6 bases). Germline lookup yields CDR1 SGHDN and CDR2 FVKESK. The CDR3 spans 16 residues. V lost 4 bases, J lost 0 bases, and 15 bases lay in between. In DNA, the CDR3 is TGTGCCAGCAGCCCCCGGCAGGGGATCATGAACACTGAAGCTTTCTTT. Protein: CASSPRQGIMNTEAFF.

The chain employs TRBV2 and TRBJ1-5; possibly TRBD1 for D (5 bases). Trimming removed 6 bases at V and 3 bases at J, with 15 bases between. Germline V CDR1 and CDR2: SNHLY, FYNNEI. The CDR3 covers 15 residues. The CDR3 reads CASSHATGSNQPQHF. CDR3 bases: TGTGCCAGCAGCCACGCCACAGGTTCCAATCAGCCCCAGCATTTT.

This chain links TRBV15 with TRBJ2-1; no firm D call. Germline loops: CDR1 LNHNV, CDR2 YYDKDF (reference sequence). This CDR3 has 13 amino acids. Trimming pared 8 bases from V and 0 bases from J, leaving 8 bases between. CDR3 amino acids: CATEQSSYNEQFF. The CDR3 coding sequence is TGTGCCACCGAGCAAAGCTCCTACAATGAGCAGTTCTTC.

Here the CDR3 DNA reads TGTGCCAGCAGTGACGTCGTTTTCAGGGGAATAGCCGGGGAGCTGTTTTTT. Translated, it gives CASSDVVFRGIAGELFF. This chain links TRBV6-1 with TRBJ2-2, with TRBD1 as a possible D gene (6 bases). Trimming left V 3 bases short and J 6 bases short, with 20 bases between. The CDR3 consists of 17 residues. Germline CDR1 MNHNS, CDR2 SASEGT.

The DNA of the CDR3 is TGCGCCAGCAGCTTGGGAGCCGGGACTTTGAACACCGGGGAGCTGTTTTTT. This codes for CASSLGAGTLNTGELFF. This chain connects TRBV5-1 to TRBJ2-2, with D possibly being TRBD2 (6 bases). This CDR3 contains 17 residues. CDR1 and CDR2 (germline): SGHRS, YFSETQ. Trimming took 0 bases from V and 1 from J, leaving 13 bases between them.

The chain employs TRBV7-2 and TRBJ2-5, with D maybe TRBD2 (5 bases). The CDR3 has 14 amino acids. With 5 bases removed from V and 1 base from J, the gap between germline ends came to 11 bases. In germline, CDR1 is SGHTA, CDR2 FQGNSA. The CDR3 here is CASSPDRGQETQYF. The CDR3 nucleotides read TGTGCCAGCAGCCCCGACCGGGGCCAAGAGACCCAGTACTTC.